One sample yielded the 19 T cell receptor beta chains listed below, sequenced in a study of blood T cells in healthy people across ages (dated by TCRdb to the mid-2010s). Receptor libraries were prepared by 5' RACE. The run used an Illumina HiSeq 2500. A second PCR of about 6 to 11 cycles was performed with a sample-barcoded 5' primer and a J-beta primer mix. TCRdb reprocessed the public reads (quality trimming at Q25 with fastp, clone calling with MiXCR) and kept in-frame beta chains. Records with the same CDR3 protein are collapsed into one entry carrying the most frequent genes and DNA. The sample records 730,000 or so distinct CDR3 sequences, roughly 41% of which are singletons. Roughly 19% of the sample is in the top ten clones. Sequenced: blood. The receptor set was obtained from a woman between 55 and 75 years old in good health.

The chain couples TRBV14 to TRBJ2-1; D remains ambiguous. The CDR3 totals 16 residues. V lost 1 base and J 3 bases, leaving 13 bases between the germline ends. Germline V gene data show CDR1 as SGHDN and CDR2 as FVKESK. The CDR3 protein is CASSQAVQKGYNEQFF. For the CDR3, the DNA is TGTGCCAGCAGCCAAGCGGTCCAGAAGGGCTACAATGAGCAGTTCTTC.

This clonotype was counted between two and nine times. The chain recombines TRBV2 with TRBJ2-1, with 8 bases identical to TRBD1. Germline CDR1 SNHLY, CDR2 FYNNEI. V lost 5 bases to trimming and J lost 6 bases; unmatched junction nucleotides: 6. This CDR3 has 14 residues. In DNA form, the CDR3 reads TGTGCCAGCAGTCCAAGGACAGGGTCCAATGAGCAGTTCTTC. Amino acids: CASSPRTGSNEQFF.

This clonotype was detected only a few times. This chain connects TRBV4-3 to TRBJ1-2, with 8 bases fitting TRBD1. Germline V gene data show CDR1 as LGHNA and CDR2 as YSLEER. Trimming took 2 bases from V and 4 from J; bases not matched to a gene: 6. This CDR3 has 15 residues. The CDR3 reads CASSQSRTGTYGYTF. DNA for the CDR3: TGCGCCAGCAGCCAATCTAGGACAGGGACCTATGGCTACACCTTC.

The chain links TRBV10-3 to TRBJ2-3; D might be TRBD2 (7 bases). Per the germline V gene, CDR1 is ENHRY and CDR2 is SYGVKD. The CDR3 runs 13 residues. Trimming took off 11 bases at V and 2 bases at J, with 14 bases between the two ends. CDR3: CAGGAGVTDTQYF. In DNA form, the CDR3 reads TGTGCCGGGGGGGCTGGGGTCACAGATACGCAGTATTTT.

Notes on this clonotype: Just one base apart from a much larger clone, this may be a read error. The CDR3 region is CASSVEGRNYEQYF. DNA of the CDR3: TGTGCCAGCAGTGTGGAGGGGCGCAACTACGAGCAGTACTTC. The V gene is TRBV27, the J gene TRBJ2-7; tentative D call: TRBD2 (6 bases). This CDR3 spans 14 amino acids. Trimming removed 5 bases from V and 3 bases from J, with 14 bases in between. Germline V lookup: CDR1 MNHEY, CDR2 SMNVEV (reference sequence).

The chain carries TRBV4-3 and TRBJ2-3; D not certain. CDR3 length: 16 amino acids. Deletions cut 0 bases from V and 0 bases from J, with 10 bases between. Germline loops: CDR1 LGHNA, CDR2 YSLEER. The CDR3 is CASSQDAEPSTDTQYF. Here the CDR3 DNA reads TGCGCCAGCAGCCAAGACGCAGAACCTAGCACAGATACGCAGTATTTT.

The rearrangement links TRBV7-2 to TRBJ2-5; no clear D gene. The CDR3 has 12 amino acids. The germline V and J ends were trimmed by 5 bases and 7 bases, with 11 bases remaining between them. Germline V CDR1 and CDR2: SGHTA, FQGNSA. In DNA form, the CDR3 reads TGTGCCAGCAGCCACCCCCCGGGGACCCAGTACTTC. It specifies CASSHPPGTQYF.

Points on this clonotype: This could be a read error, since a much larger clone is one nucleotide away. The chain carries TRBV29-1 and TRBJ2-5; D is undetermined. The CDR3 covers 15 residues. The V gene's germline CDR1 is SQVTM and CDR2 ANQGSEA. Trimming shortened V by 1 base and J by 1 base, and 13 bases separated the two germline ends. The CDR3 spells CSVEGGTGIQETQYF. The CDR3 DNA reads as TGCAGCGTTGAAGGGGGTACTGGCATCCAAGAGACCCAGTACTTC.

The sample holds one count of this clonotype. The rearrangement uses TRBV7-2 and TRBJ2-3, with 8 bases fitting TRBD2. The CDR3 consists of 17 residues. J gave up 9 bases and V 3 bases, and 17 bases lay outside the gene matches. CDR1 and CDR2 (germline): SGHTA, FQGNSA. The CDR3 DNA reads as TGTGCCAGCAGCTTCGGGGGGGCCTCGGGTATGGGAGACACGCAGTATTTT. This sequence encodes CASSFGGASGMGDTQYF.

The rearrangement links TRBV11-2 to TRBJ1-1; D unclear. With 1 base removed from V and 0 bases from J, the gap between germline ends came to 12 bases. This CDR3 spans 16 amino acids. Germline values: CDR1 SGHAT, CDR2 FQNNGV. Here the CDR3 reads CASSLVKSRVNTEAFF. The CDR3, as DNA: TGTGCCAGCAGCTTAGTAAAGAGCCGAGTGAACACTGAAGCTTTCTTT. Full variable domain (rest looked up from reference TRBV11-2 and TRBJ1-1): EAGVAQSPRYKIIEKRQSVAFWCNPISGHATLYWYQQILGQGPKLLIQFQNNGVVDDSQLPKDRFSAERLKGVDSTLKIQPAKLEDSAVYLCASSLVKSRVNTEAFFGQGTRLTVV.

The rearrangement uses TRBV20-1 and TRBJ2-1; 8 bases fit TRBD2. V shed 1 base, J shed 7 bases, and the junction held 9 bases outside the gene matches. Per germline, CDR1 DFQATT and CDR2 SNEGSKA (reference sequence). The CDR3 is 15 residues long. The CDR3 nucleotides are TGCAGTGCTAGAGTACGGGAGGGCCTCTCGAATGAGCAGTTCTTC. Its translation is CSARVREGLSNEQFF.

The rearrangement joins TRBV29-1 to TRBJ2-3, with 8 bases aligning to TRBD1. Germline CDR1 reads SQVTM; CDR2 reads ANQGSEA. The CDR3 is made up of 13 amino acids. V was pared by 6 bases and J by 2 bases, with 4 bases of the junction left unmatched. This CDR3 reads CSVRQGNTDTQYF. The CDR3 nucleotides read TGCAGCGTCAGACAGGGGAACACAGATACGCAGTATTTT.

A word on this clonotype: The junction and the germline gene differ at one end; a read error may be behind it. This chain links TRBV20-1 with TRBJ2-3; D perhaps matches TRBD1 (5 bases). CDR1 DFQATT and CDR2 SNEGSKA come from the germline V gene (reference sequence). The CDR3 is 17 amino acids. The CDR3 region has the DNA TGCAGTGCTAGAGGAAGGATCCAGGTGGATTCCACAGGTACGCAGTATTTT. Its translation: CSARGRIQVDSTGTQYF.

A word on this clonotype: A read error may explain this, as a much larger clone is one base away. The CDR3 is CASRTSGSSYNEQYF. For the CDR3, the DNA is TGCGCCAGCCGGACTAGCGGGAGCTCCTACAATGAGCAGTACTTC. The rearrangement links TRBV5-1 to TRBJ2-1; 13 bases agree with TRBD2. The end of the DNA is better explained by TRBJ2-7, so the J call may be wrong. The CDR3 loop spans 15 amino acids. Germline V gene lookup returns CDR1 SGHRS and CDR2 YFSETQ.

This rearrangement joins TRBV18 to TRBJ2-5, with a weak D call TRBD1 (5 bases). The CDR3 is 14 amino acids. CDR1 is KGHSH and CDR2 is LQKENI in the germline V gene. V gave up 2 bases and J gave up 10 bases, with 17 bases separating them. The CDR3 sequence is CASSPSDTYAHQYF. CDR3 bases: TGTGCCAGCTCACCATCGGACACCTACGCCCACCAGTACTTC.

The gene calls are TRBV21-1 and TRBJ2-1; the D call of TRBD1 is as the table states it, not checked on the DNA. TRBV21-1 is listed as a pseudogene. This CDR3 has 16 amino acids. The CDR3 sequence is CASSKRGTGSYNEQFF. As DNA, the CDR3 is TGTGCCAGCAGCAAAAGGGGGACCGGCTCCTACAATGAGCAGTTCTTC.

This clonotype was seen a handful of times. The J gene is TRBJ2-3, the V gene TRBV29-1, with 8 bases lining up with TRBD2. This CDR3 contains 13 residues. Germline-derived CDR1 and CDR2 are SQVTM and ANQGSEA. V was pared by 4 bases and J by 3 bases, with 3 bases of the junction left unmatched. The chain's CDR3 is CSVGGGSTDTQYF. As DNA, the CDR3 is TGCAGCGTTGGCGGGGGGTCAACAGATACGCAGTATTTT.

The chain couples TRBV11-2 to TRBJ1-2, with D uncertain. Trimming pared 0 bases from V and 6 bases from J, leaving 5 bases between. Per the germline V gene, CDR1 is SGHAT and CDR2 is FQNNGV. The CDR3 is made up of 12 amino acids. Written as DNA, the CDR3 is TGTGCCAGCAGCTTAGATTACAATGGCTACACCTTC. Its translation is CASSLDYNGYTF. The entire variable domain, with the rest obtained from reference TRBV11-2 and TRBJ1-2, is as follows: EAGVAQSPRYKIIEKRQSVAFWCNPISGHATLYWYQQILGQGPKLLIQFQNNGVVDDSQLPKDRFSAERLKGVDSTLKIQPAKLEDSAVYLCASSLDYNGYTFGSGTRLTVV.

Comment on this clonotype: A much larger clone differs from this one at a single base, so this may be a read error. CDR3 DNA sequence: TGTGCCAGCATCCCTCAAGTGGGAGGGCTAGCTGGGGCCAACGTCCTGACTTTC. Amino acids: CASIPQVGGLAGANVLTF. The chain combines TRBV7-2 with TRBJ2-6; 7 bases align to TRBD2. This CDR3 is built from 18 residues. Germline V gene sequence: CDR1 SGHTA, CDR2 FQGNSA. J lost 2 bases, V lost 7 bases, and 14 bases had no gene match.